The clone carrying this T cell receptor beta chain was seen a handful of times. Participants were aged roughly 18 to 90 years, lived in over 20 US areas, and enrolled virtually. Donors were grouped by their self-reported clinical history. Participants in the exposed group had met a COVID-19 case in the 2 weeks before joining the study. This entry comes from a study of blood T cell repertoires in COVID-19. Study-wide background: In each case, the material was cDNA or gDNA derived from T cells, B-cell-depleted T cells, or PBMCs.

Trimming cost V 2 bases and J 2 bases; bases outside gene matches: 27. CDR3 length: 23 amino acids. Clones were sequenced by immunoSEQ multiplex PCR, and TCRdb holds only the in-frame ones, with some missing. The table has more than 150,000 clones, about 80% seen once. V usage is TRBV23-1 and J usage is TRBJ2-1; 7 nucleotides match TRBD1. TRBV23-1 is sorted into the ORF group, with uncertain function. The source of this sequence is a man in his 60s who had been exposed to COVID-19. Sequenced sample: PBMCs or T cells enriched from blood (not recorded which). CDR3 protein: CASSQPTTTGRPARIGTYNEQFF. The CDR3 bases are TGCGCCAGCAGTCAACCGACTACGACAGGGCGTCCTGCGAGGATCGGTACCTACAATGAGCAGTTCTTC.